This T cell receptor (beta chain) was recovered during a study of blood T cell repertoires in COVID-19. Measured with immunoSEQ multiplex PCR; TCRdb has only the in-frame clones, and not every one. The profile shows about 110,000 clones, 80% to 85% of them singletons. The CDR3 is 14 residues long. V was clipped by 4 bases and J by 4 bases, with 13 bases between them. Germline CDR1 and CDR2: SGHTA and FQGNSA. The source material was peripheral blood. The clonotype comes from an elderly woman with acute or convalescent COVID-19. V and J are TRBV7-2 and TRBJ2-5; D perhaps matches TRBD2 (5 bases). The CDR3 loop reads CASSSYKGVETQYF. The CDR3 bases are TGTGCCAGCAGCTCGTACAAGGGAGTAGAGACCCAGTACTTC. The full variable domain, in which reference TRBV7-2 and TRBJ2-5 provide the parts outside the CDR3, is GAGVSQSPSNKVTEKGKDVELRCDPISGHTALYWYRQSLGQGLEFLIYFQGNSAPDKSGLPSDRFSAERTGGSVSTLTIQRTQQEDSAVYLCASSSYKGVETQYFGPGTRLLVL.